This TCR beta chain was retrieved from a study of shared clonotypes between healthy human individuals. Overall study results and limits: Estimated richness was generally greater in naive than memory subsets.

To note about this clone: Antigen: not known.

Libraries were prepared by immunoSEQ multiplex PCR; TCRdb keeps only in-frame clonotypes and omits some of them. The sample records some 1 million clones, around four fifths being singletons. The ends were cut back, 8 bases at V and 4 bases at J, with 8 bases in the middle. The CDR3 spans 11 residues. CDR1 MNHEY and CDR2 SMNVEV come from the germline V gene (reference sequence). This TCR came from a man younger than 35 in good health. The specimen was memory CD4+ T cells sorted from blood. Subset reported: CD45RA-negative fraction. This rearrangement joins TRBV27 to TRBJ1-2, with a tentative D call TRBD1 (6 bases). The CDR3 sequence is CASGGAYGYTF. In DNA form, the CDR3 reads TGTGCCAGCGGGGGGGCCTATGGCTACACCTTC.